Below, 28 T cell receptor beta chains from the same sample are listed, as sequenced in a study of OX40 agonist ivuxolimab in advanced cancers. The assay was immunoSEQ multiplex PCR, and TCRdb's table has in-frame clones only and misses some. The sample has tens of thousands of clones, roughly 87% seen once. This sample comprised CD4+ or CD8+ T cells sorted from blood, obtained in a trial of the OX40 agonist ivuxolimab. The receptors were sampled from an adult with an advanced solid tumor such as melanoma, head and neck, liver or kidney cancer.

CDR3 bases: TGTGCCAGTAGCCTGGGGACAAGTTTGTTCTTC. This gives the protein CASSLGTSLFF. This chain connects TRBV19 to TRBJ2-1, with a tentative D call TRBD1 (6 bases). The V gene lost 6 bases and the J gene lost 15 bases, with 15 bases spanning the gap. CDR3 size: 11 residues. CDR1 and CDR2 (germline): LNHDA, SQIVND (reference sequence).

The gene calls are TRBV19 and TRBJ1-6; 7 bases match TRBD1. The germline gives CDR1 LNHDA, CDR2 SQIVND (reference sequence). The CDR3 contains 18 residues. Losses at the gene ends were 0 bases for V and 6 bases for J; bases not matched to a gene: 11. The CDR3 DNA sequence: TGTGCCAGTAGTATAGATCTAGGGAGGGGGCGACGTAATTCACCCCTCCACTTT. It codes for CASSIDLGRGRRNSPLHF. Full variable domain (outside the CDR3, taken from reference TRBV19 and TRBJ1-6): DGGITQSPKYLFRKEGQNVTLSCEQNLNHDAMYWYRQDPGQGLRLIYYSQIVNDFQKGDIAEGYSVSREKKESFPLTVTSAQKNPTAFYLCASSIDLGRGRRNSPLHFGNGTRLTVT.

The rearrangement uses TRBV29-1 and TRBJ2-7; TRBD1 or TRBD2 may be the D gene (5 bases each). The CDR3 spans 11 residues. Looked up from germline, CDR1 is SQVTM and CDR2 is ANQGSEA. The V end lost 7 bases, the J end lost 5 bases, and 12 bases lay between the germline ends. CDR3 loop: CSGRLGDEQYF. CDR3 DNA: TGCAGCGGGAGGTTAGGGGACGAGCAGTACTTC.

J is TRBJ2-5 and V is TRBV6-1, with D perhaps given as TRBD1 or TRBD2 (5 bases each). V was clipped by 5 bases and J by 5 bases, with 15 bases between them. This CDR3 has 14 amino acids. Germline CDR1 MNHNS, CDR2 SASEGT. The CDR3, as DNA: TGTGCCAGCAGTCGGTCAGGTTGGGGGGAGACCCAGTACTTC. As protein: CASSRSGWGETQYF.

The chain links TRBV5-1 to TRBJ1-2; 9 bases align to TRBD1. The length of the CDR3 is 15 residues. Per germline, CDR1 SGHRS and CDR2 YFSETQ. Trimming at V came to 4 bases and at J to 7 bases, leaving 11 bases not matched to a gene. The chain's CDR3 is CASSPLRTGVSGYTF. The CDR3 DNA is TGCGCCAGCAGCCCCCTGCGGACAGGGGTTTCTGGCTACACCTTC.

J is TRBJ2-1 and V is TRBV5-6; D unresolved. The CDR3 has 19 amino acids. Between the trimmed V and J ends, which lost 3 bases and 6 bases, there was a span of 28 bases. Germline V gene sequence: CDR1 SGHDT, CDR2 YYEEEE. The CDR3 coding sequence is TGTGCCAGCAGCTATGATCCCGGAAGCCGGGCCTTTTTCATCAATGAGCAGTTCTTC. Encoded protein: CASSYDPGSRAFFINEQFF.

The gene calls are TRBV10-3 and TRBJ2-3; TRBD2 matches at 9 bases. This CDR3 contains 15 residues. With V trimmed by 9 bases and J by 3 bases, 10 bases remained unmatched. Per germline, CDR1 ENHRY and CDR2 SYGVKD. CDR3 in amino acids: CAIRTQRGETDTQYF. CDR3 bases: TGTGCCATTCGTACACAGCGGGGGGAAACAGATACGCAGTATTTT.

This chain connects TRBV4-2 to TRBJ1-2, with 7 bases matching TRBD1. The germline CDR1 and CDR2 sequences are LGHNA and YNFKEQ. Unmatched junction bases numbered 3, after V lost 4 bases and J lost 4 bases. This CDR3 comprises 13 residues. This chain's CDR3 is CASSPGTVYGYTF. As DNA, the CDR3 is TGTGCCAGCAGCCCCGGGACAGTCTATGGCTACACCTTC.

The chain links TRBV7-9 to TRBJ1-1; D ambiguous. Germline V lookup: CDR1 SEHNR, CDR2 FQNEAQ (reference sequence). CDR3 length: 12 residues. Deletions cut 3 bases from V and 2 bases from J, with 4 bases between. The CDR3 DNA follows: TGTGCCAGCAGCTTCAGTAACACTGAAGCTTTCTTT. This gives the protein CASSFSNTEAFF. Complete variable domain (other parts from reference TRBV7-9 and TRBJ1-1): DTGVSQNPRHKITKRGQNVTFRCDPISEHNRLYWYRQTLGQGPEFLTYFQNEAQLEKSRLLSDRFSAERPKGSFSTLEIQRTEQGDSAMYLCASSFSNTEAFFGQGTRLTVV.

The gene calls are TRBV18 and TRBJ1-4; D is undetermined. This CDR3 has 13 amino acids. Trimming removed 1 base at V and 8 bases at J, with 8 bases between. Germline loops: CDR1 KGHSH, CDR2 LQKENI. This CDR3 is CASSPLEGEKLFF. DNA for the CDR3: TGTGCCAGCTCACCACTGGAAGGGGAAAAACTGTTTTTT.

This clone has just one count. The genes are TRBV7-6 and TRBJ2-5; D not resolved. V lost 2 bases, J lost 7 bases, and 14 bases lay in between. Germline V gene data show CDR1 as SGHVS and CDR2 as FNYEAQ. The CDR3 runs to 14 residues. The CDR3 region is CASSLSPTNPTQYF. CDR3 DNA sequence: TGTGCCAGCAGCTTATCCCCGACAAACCCGACCCAGTACTTC.

The CDR3: CASSENRGTEAFF. Here the CDR3 DNA reads TGTGCCAGCAGTGAAAACAGGGGCACTGAAGCTTTCTTT. V gene TRBV2 combines with J gene TRBJ1-1; TRBD1 agrees at 7 bases. After removal of 2 bases from V and 4 bases from J, the junction contained 1 base not matched to a gene. The CDR3 runs to 13 residues. Germline CDR1 SNHLY, CDR2 FYNNEI.

The J gene is TRBJ1-1, the V gene TRBV5-1; TRBD1 is a possible D gene (5 bases). The CDR3 is made up of 14 amino acids. V lost 4 bases to trimming and J lost 0 bases, with 10 bases between them. CDR1 and CDR2 (germline): SGHRS, YFSETQ. Here the CDR3 DNA reads TGCGCCAGCAGCCGGGGCTCAGTGAACACTGAAGCTTTCTTT. Translating gives CASSRGSVNTEAFF.

V usage is TRBV11-2 and J usage is TRBJ1-1, with 11 bases aligning to TRBD1. The CDR3 totals 13 residues. The V gene's germline CDR1 is SGHAT and CDR2 FQNNGV. Unmatched junction bases numbered 8, after V lost 5 bases and J lost 12 bases. CDR3 coding DNA: TGTGCCAGCAGCCTACACGGACAGGGGGCAACTTTCTTT. Translating it yields CASSLHGQGATFF.

The CDR3: CASSLATGEASYEQYF. DNA for the CDR3: TGTGCCAGCAGTCTCGCTACAGGGGAAGCCTCCTACGAGCAGTACTTC. The chain is built from TRBV6-6 and TRBJ2-7; 7 bases match TRBD1. Germline V lookup: CDR1 MNHNY, CDR2 SVGAGI (reference sequence). The length of the CDR3 is 16 residues. V was clipped by 5 bases and J by 0 bases; unmatched bases: 10.

This rearrangement joins TRBV6-5 to TRBJ1-1, with TRBD1 identical over 7 bases. Germline V lookup: CDR1 MNHEY, CDR2 SVGAGI. The length of the CDR3 is 15 residues. Trimming cost V 7 bases and J 1 base; bases outside gene matches: 9. The chain's CDR3 is CASTTPRTGNTEAFF. The CDR3 nucleotides are TGTGCCAGCACCACTCCCCGGACAGGGAACACTGAAGCTTTCTTT.

This clone is a singleton in its sample. This sequence joins TRBV5-1 and TRBJ1-2; D might be TRBD1 (5 bases). Germline lookup yields CDR1 SGHRS and CDR2 YFSETQ. Trimming removed 0 bases at V and 4 bases at J, with 16 bases between. This CDR3 is 16 amino acids long. As DNA, the CDR3 is TGCGCCAGCAGCTTGGGGTTGGCAGGGAGTGGCTATGGCTACACCTTC. This translates into CASSLGLAGSGYGYTF.

V and J are TRBV11-2 and TRBJ2-1; TRBD1 might be the D (5 bases). With 5 bases removed from V and 7 bases from J, the gap between germline ends came to 18 bases. The CDR3 spans 15 residues. Looked up from germline, CDR1 is SGHAT and CDR2 is FQNNGV. Written as DNA, the CDR3 is TGTGCCAGCAGCCCAAGGCCAGGGTTTGAGAATGAGCAGTTCTTC. Translation gives CASSPRPGFENEQFF.

This chain links TRBV10-3 with TRBJ2-5, with TRBD2 matching over 10 bases. The J segment lost 3 bases and the V segment lost 6 bases, leaving 1 base of the junction unmatched. The CDR3 is made up of 13 amino acids. CDR1 and CDR2 (germline): ENHRY, SYGVKD. CDR3 DNA: TGTGCCATCAGCGGACTAGCGGAAGAGACCCAGTACTTC. It codes for CAISGLAEETQYF.

This chain joins TRBV6-5 and TRBJ1-1, with 10 bases that match TRBD1. CDR1 is MNHEY and CDR2 is SVGAGI in the germline V gene. CDR3 length: 15 residues. V was clipped by 6 bases and J by 2 bases; unmatched bases: 6. The CDR3 DNA sequence: TGTGCCAGCAGCCGGGACAGGGGATCTAACACTGAAGCTTTCTTT. Encoded protein: CASSRDRGSNTEAFF.

The chain joins TRBV7-2 to TRBJ1-4, with D maybe TRBD1 (5 bases). Germline-derived CDR1 and CDR2 are SGHTA and FQGNSA. This CDR3 contains 14 residues. V gave up 5 bases and J gave up 3 bases, with 10 bases separating them. CDR3 nucleotides: TGTGCCAGCAGCCCGGGGGGGTCTAATGAAAAACTGTTTTTT. Translated: CASSPGGSNEKLFF. The full variable domain, its missing parts supplied by reference TRBV7-2 and TRBJ1-4, is GAGVSQSPSNKVTEKGKDVELRCDPISGHTALYWYRQSLGQGLEFLIYFQGNSAPDKSGLPSDRFSAERTGGSVSTLTIQRTQQEDSAVYLCASSPGGSNEKLFFGSGTQLSVL.

The CDR3, as DNA: TGTGCCAGCAGCTTAGTCCAGGGGGCGAACAATGAGCAGTTCTTC. It yields the protein CASSLVQGANNEQFF. The V and J genes are TRBV7-9 and TRBJ2-1; TRBD1 matches 8 bases. This CDR3 region has 15 residues. Germline V gives CDR1 SEHNR, CDR2 FQNEAQ (reference sequence). The ends lost 1 base at V and 5 bases at J; junction bases unmatched: 4. The full variable domain, its missing parts supplied by reference TRBV7-9 and TRBJ2-1, is DTGVSQNPRHKITKRGQNVTFRCDPISEHNRLYWYRQTLGQGPEFLTYFQNEAQLEKSRLLSDRFSAERPKGSFSTLEIQRTEQGDSAMYLCASSLVQGANNEQFFGPGTRLTVL.

The rearrangement uses TRBV5-6 and TRBJ2-1, with TRBD2 as a possible D gene (6 bases). There are 15 residues in the CDR3. Germline V gene data show CDR1 as SGHDT and CDR2 as YYEEEE. V was pared by 7 bases and J by 4 bases, with 18 bases between. CDR3 in DNA: TGTGCCAGCGCCTTGGGGCGGGGCGGATACAATGAGCAGTTCTTC. This translates into CASALGRGGYNEQFF.

The chain employs TRBV6-5 and TRBJ1-6; D is unclear. Per germline, CDR1 MNHEY and CDR2 SVGAGI. V shed 4 bases and J shed 6 bases, with 13 bases lying between them. There are 15 residues in the CDR3. CDR3: CASSSRIIPNSPLHF. For the CDR3, the DNA is TGTGCCAGCAGTTCCCGGATCATACCTAATTCACCCCTCCACTTT.

This chain links TRBV2 with TRBJ2-1, with unresolved D. Per the germline V gene, CDR1 is SNHLY and CDR2 is FYNNEI. With 5 bases removed from V and 10 bases from J, the gap between germline ends came to 18 bases. This CDR3 comprises 14 residues. The CDR3 DNA is TGTGCCAGCAGTCCGGACCGACTCCGGTGGGAGCAGTTCTTC. Translated, it gives CASSPDRLRWEQFF.

Written as DNA, the CDR3 is TGTGCCAGCAGCGATCGGGGGCTTTTCTCTGGAAACACCATATATTTT. It encodes CASSDRGLFSGNTIYF. V and J are TRBV9 and TRBJ1-3, with TRBD1 as a possible D gene (6 bases). V was cut by 3 bases and J by 0 bases, with 13 bases left in between. The CDR3 is 16 amino acids. Germline V lookup: CDR1 SGDLS, CDR2 YYNGEE.

The gene calls are TRBV27 and TRBJ2-3; D uncertain. This CDR3 has 14 amino acids. Germline V gives CDR1 MNHEY, CDR2 SMNVEV (reference sequence). The V end lost 1 base, the J end lost 0 bases, and 5 bases lay between the germline ends. The CDR3 DNA reads TGTGCCAGCAGTTTATACGGGAGCACAGATACGCAGTATTTT. It codes for CASSLYGSTDTQYF.

This clone was counted a few times. This chain uses TRBV5-4 with TRBJ2-7; D tentatively reads TRBD1 or TRBD2 (5 bases each). Germline loops: CDR1 SGHNT, CDR2 YYREEE (reference sequence). The CDR3 extends over 12 amino acids. The V end lost 5 bases, the J end lost 6 bases, and 12 bases lay between the germline ends. For the CDR3, the DNA is TGTGCCAGCAGTTACCCGGGGCTCGAGCAGTACTTC. Protein product: CASSYPGLEQYF. The full variable domain, rest sourced from reference TRBV5-4 and TRBJ2-7, is ETGVTQSPTHLIKTRGQQVTLRCSSQSGHNTVSWYQQALGQGPQFIFQYYREEENGRGNFPPRFSGLQFPNYSSELNVNALELDDSALYLCASSYPGLEQYFGPGTRLTVT.